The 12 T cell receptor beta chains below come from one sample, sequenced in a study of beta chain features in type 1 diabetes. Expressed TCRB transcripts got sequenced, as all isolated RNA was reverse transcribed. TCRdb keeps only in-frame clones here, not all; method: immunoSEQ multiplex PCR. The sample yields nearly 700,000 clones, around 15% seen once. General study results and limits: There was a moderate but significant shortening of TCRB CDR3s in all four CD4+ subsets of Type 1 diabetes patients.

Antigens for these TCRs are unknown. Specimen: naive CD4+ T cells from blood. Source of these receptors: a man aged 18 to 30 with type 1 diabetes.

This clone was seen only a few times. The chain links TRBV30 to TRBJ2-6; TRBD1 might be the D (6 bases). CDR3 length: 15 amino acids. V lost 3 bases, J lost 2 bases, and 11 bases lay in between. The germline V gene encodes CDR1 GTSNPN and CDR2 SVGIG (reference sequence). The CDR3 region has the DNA TGTGCCTGGAGCGTGGGGACACCTGGGGCCAACGTCCTGACTTTC. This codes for CAWSVGTPGANVLTF.

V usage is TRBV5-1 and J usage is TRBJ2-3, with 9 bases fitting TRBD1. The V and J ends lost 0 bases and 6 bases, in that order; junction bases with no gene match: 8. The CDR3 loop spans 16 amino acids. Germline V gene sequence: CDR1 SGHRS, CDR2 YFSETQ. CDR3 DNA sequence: TGCGCCAGCAGCTTGGCCCGGGACAGGGCCCCCGATACGCAGTATTTT. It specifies CASSLARDRAPDTQYF.

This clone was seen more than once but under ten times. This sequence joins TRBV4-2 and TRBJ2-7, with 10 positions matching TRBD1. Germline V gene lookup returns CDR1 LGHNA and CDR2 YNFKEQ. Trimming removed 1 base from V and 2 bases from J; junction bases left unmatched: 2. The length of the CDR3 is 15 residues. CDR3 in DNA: TGTGCCAGCAGCCAAGCGGGGACAGGGGCCTACGAGCAGTACTTC. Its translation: CASSQAGTGAYEQYF.

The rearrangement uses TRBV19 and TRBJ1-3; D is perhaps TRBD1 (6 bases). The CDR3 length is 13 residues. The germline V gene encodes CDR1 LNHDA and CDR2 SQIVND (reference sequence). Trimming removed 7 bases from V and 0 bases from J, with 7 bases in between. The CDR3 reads CASKDSSGNTIYF. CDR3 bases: TGTGCCAGTAAGGACAGCTCTGGAAACACCATATATTTT.

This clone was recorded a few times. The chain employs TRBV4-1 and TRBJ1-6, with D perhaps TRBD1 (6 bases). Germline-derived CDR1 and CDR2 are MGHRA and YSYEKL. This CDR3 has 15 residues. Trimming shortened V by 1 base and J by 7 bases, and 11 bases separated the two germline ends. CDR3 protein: CASSQGQGRNSPLHF. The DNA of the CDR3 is TGCGCCAGCAGCCAAGGGCAGGGGCGAAATTCACCCCTCCACTTT.

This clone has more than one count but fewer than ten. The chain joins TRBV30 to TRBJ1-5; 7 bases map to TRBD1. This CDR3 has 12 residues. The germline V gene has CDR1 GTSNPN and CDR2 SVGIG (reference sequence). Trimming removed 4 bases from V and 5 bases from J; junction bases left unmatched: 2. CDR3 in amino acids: CAWNRGDQPQHF. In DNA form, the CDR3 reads TGTGCCTGGAACAGGGGAGATCAGCCCCAGCATTTT.

CDR3 in DNA: TGTGCCAGCAGCTCAACAGGGGAAATAGCTTTCTTT. It encodes CASSSTGEIAFF. This sequence joins TRBV7-2 and TRBJ1-1, with TRBD1 matching 7 bases. The CDR3 length is 12 residues. V gave up 4 bases and J gave up 10 bases; unmatched junction bases: 6. Germline loops: CDR1 SGHTA, CDR2 FQGNSA.

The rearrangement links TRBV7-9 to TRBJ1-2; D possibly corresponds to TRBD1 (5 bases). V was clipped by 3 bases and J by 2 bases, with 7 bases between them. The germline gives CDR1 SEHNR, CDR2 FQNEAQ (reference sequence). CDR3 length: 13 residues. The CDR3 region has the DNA TGTGCCAGCAGCTTCAGACAGAACTATGGCTACACCTTC. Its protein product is CASSFRQNYGYTF.

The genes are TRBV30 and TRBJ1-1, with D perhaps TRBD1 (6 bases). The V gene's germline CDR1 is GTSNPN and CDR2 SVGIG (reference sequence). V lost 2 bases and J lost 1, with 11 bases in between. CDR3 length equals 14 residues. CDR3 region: CAWSPGGANTEAFF. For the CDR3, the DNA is TGTGCCTGGAGTCCCGGGGGGGCGAACACTGAAGCTTTCTTT.

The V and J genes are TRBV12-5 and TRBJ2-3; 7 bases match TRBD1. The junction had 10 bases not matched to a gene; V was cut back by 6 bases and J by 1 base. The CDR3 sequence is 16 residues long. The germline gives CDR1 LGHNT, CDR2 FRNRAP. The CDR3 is CASGARQGGGTDTQYF. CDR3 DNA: TGTGCTAGTGGCGCCCGACAGGGTGGGGGCACAGATACGCAGTATTTT.

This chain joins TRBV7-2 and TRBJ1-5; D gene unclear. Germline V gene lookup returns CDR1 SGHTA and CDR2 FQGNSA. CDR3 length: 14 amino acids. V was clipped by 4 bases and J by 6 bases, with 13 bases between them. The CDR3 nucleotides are TGTGCCAGCAGCTCTATGGGTGTGGGTCAGCCCCAGCATTTT. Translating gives CASSSMGVGQPQHF.

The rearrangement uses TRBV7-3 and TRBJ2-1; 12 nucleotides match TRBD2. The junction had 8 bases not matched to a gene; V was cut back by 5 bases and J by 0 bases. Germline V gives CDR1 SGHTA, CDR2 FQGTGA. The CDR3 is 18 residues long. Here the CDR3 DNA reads TGTGCCAGCAGCCCGAGCGGACTAGCGGGAAGCTCCTACAATGAGCAGTTCTTC. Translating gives CASSPSGLAGSSYNEQFF.